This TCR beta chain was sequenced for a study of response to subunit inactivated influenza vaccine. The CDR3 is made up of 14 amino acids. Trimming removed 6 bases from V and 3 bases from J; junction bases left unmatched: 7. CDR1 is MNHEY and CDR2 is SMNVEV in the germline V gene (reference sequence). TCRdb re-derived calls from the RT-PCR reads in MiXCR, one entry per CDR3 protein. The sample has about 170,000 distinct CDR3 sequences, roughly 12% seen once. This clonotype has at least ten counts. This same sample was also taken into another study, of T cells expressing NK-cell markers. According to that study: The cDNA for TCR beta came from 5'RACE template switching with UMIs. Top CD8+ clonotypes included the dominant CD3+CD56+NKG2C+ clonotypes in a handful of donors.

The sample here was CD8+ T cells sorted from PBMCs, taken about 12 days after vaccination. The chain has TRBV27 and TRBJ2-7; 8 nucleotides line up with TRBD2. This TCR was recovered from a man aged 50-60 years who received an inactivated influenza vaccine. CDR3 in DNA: TGTGCCAGCAGACGGCGGGAGGTTGACTACGAGCAGTACTTC. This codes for CASRRREVDYEQYF.